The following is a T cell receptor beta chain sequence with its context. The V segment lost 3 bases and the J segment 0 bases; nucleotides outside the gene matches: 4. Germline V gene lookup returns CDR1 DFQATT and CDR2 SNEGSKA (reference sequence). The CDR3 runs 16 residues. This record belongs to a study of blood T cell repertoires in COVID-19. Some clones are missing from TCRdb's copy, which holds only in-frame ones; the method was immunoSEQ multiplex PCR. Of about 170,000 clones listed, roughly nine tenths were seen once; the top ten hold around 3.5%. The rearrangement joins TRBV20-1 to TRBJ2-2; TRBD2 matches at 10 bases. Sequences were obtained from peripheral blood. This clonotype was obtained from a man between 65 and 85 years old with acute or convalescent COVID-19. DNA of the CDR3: TGCAGTGCTAGTGGGACTAGCGCTTCGAACACCGGGGAGCTGTTTTTT. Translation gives CSASGTSASNTGELFF.